This T cell receptor (beta chain) was obtained from a study of shared clonotypes between healthy human individuals. With regard to this clone: Antigen specificity is unknown.

This CDR3 has 16 residues. Trimming took 6 bases from V and 2 from J; bases not matched to a gene: 9. Germline V lookup: CDR1 MRHNA, CDR2 SNTAGT. Findings and caveats of the study: Roughly 5.3% of naive CD4 clonotypes were common to a few donors. Non-shared clonotypes had lower generation probabilities than those shared by all four donors. It was anticipated that sequencing depth would influence how many clonotypes donors shared.

Sequenced by immunoSEQ multiplex PCR; TCRdb stores in-frame clones only, minus some. This table has some 2 million clones, 95% appearing once. The chain uses TRBV6-4 and TRBJ2-3; 9 bases match TRBD2. Source material: naive CD4+ T cells sorted from blood. Noted subset: CD45RA+ positively selected. This clonotype was sampled from a man between 18 and 29 years old in good health. CDR3 loop: CASSVGGTSFTDTQYF. CDR3 in DNA: TGTGCCAGCAGCGTGGGAGGGACTAGCTTCACAGATACGCAGTATTTT.